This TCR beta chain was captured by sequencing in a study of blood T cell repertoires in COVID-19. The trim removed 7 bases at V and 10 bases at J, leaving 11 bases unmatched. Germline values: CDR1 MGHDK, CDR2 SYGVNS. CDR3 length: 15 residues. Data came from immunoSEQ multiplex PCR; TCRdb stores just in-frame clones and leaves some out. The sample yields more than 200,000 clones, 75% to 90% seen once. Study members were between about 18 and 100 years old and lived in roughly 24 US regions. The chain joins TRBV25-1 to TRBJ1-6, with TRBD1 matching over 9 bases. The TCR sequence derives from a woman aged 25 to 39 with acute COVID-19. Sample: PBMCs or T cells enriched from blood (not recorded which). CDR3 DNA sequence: TGTGCCAGCACCTCAGGGGGGACAGGGACCTCACCCCTCCACTTT. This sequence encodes CASTSGGTGTSPLHF.